Presented here are 13 T cell receptor beta chains from one specimen sequenced in a study of blood T cell repertoires in COVID-19 (dated by TCRdb to 2020 to 2022). Library creation used the immunoSEQ multiplex PCR assay. TCRdb provides this immuneACCESS table in a form limited to in-frame rearrangements. Some clones are lacking; in checked studies, under half of them reflect an unresolved V gene, and why the rest are absent is not known. This sample gives fewer than 250,000 clones in total; about 86% of them show up just once. Jointly, the top ten make up approximately 2.9% of the sample. Sample: peripheral blood. The receptor set was obtained from a man aged 45 to 65 with active or convalescent COVID-19.

CDR3 protein: CASSALRGYEQYF. In nucleotides, the CDR3 is TGTGCCAGTAGTGCGCTCCGGGGCTACGAGCAGTACTTC. The chain combines TRBV19 with TRBJ2-7; weak D call: TRBD2 (5 bases). Deletions cut 5 bases from V and 3 bases from J, with 11 bases between. Germline V gives CDR1 LNHDA, CDR2 SQIVND (reference sequence). The CDR3 extends over 13 amino acids.

The chain employs TRBV5-4 and TRBJ2-2; D gene uncertain. Germline V gives CDR1 SGHNT, CDR2 YYREEE (reference sequence). V shed 4 bases and J shed 5 bases, with 9 bases lying between them. This CDR3 spans 13 amino acids. This CDR3 is CASSNIETGELFF. As DNA, the CDR3 is TGTGCCAGCAGCAATATAGAAACCGGGGAGCTGTTTTTT. The variable domain in full, completed from reference TRBV5-4 and TRBJ2-2, reads ETGVTQSPTHLIKTRGQQVTLRCSSQSGHNTVSWYQQALGQGPQFIFQYYREEENGRGNFPPRFSGLQFPNYSSELNVNALELDDSALYLCASSNIETGELFFGEGSRLTVL.

This chain links TRBV19 with TRBJ2-7, with D tentatively TRBD2 (6 bases). V was cut by 3 bases and J by 6 bases, with 15 bases left in between. This CDR3 contains 14 residues. CDR1 and CDR2 from the germline V gene are LNHDA and SQIVND (reference sequence). The CDR3 is CASSISWGDGEQYF. The DNA of the CDR3 is TGTGCCAGTAGTATTTCCTGGGGGGATGGCGAGCAGTACTTC.

This clone was seen ten or more times. The CDR3 region has the DNA TGTGCCAGCTCACCACCGGGGGCACCGAACACTGAAGCTTTCTTT. Translating it yields CASSPPGAPNTEAFF. The V call is TRBV18, the J call TRBJ1-1; TRBD1 might be the D (6 bases). V was cut by 0 bases and J by 1 base, with 9 bases left in between. Germline-derived CDR1 and CDR2 are KGHSH and LQKENI. The CDR3 has 15 residues.

The V call is TRBV3-1 (or the pseudogene TRBV3-2), the J call TRBJ2-3, with 11 bases that match TRBD2. Trimming removed 1 base from V and 4 bases from J; junction bases left unmatched: 7. The CDR3 length is 17 residues. The germline V gene encodes CDR1 LGHDT and CDR2 YNNKEL (reference sequence). The CDR3 loop is CASSQVISGRGADTQYF. The CDR3 nucleotides read TGTGCCAGCAGCCAAGTAATTAGCGGGAGGGGTGCAGATACGCAGTATTTT.

The chain joins TRBV6-5 to TRBJ2-7; the D gene is possibly TRBD1 (5 bases). V shed 6 bases and J shed 1 base, with 13 bases lying between them. There are 14 residues in the CDR3. The germline V gene has CDR1 MNHEY and CDR2 SVGAGI. The CDR3 nucleotides read TGTGCCAGCAGACAATTTGACAGTTCCTACGAGCAGTACTTC. Encoded protein: CASRQFDSSYEQYF.

The chain carries TRBV19 and TRBJ1-4, with 7 bases fitting TRBD1. The CDR3 runs 15 residues. Trimming at V came to 8 bases and at J to 0 bases, leaving 6 bases not matched to a gene. Germline V gene data show CDR1 as LNHDA and CDR2 as SQIVND (reference sequence). The chain's CDR3 is CASLQGDATNEKLFF. The DNA for the CDR3 is TGTGCCAGTCTTCAGGGGGACGCAACTAATGAAAAACTGTTTTTT.

The chain is built from TRBV6-2 or TRBV6-3 and TRBJ2-2, with TRBD2 matching 8 bases. The CDR3 totals 17 residues. The germline V gene has CDR1 MNHEY and CDR2 SVGEGT. Germline trimming cut 2 bases from V and 7 bases from J; bases unmatched to any gene: 12. CDR3 nucleotides: TGTGCCAGCAGTTACCCCGGGAGTAGCGGGGTCGGCGGGGAGCTGTTTTTT. Amino acids: CASSYPGSSGVGGELFF.

There are a few counts of this clone. V is TRBV12-3 or TRBV12-4 and J is TRBJ1-2, with 8 bases lining up with TRBD1. The CDR3 loop spans 12 amino acids. The trim removed 3 bases at V and 7 bases at J, leaving 1 base unmatched. For the CDR3, the DNA is TGTGCCAGCAGTTTCGACAGGGGTGGCTACACCTTC. Amino acids: CASSFDRGGYTF.

This sequence joins TRBV29-1 and TRBJ2-7; TRBD1 is a possible D gene (6 bases). Germline CDR1 reads SQVTM; CDR2 reads ANQGSEA. V was clipped by 3 bases and J by 2 bases, with 11 bases between them. This CDR3 has 13 amino acids. The CDR3 here is CSVETRGPYEQYF. The CDR3 bases are TGCAGCGTTGAGACCAGGGGCCCCTACGAGCAGTACTTC.

The chain employs TRBV7-3 and TRBJ2-1, with 8 positions matching TRBD2. V gave up 3 bases and J gave up 5 bases; unmatched junction bases: 15. The CDR3 runs 18 residues. Germline V gives CDR1 SGHTA, CDR2 FQGTGA. CDR3 DNA sequence: TGTGCCAGCAGCTTCCTCCCCAGGCGGGGGGACGAAGACAATGAGCAGTTCTTC. Translation: CASSFLPRRGDEDNEQFF. Variable domain in full (rest from reference TRBV7-3 and TRBJ2-1): GAGVSQTPSNKVTEKGKYVELRCDPISGHTALYWYRQSLGQGPEFLIYFQGTGAADDSGLPNDRFFAVRPEGSVSTLKIQRTERGDSAVYLCASSFLPRRGDEDNEQFFGPGTRLTVL.

The J gene is TRBJ2-2, the V gene TRBV9; 7 nucleotides agree with TRBD1. With V trimmed by 2 bases and J by 4 bases, 5 bases remained unmatched. Germline V gives CDR1 SGDLS, CDR2 YYNGEE. This CDR3 has 15 residues. CDR3 coding DNA: TGTGCCAGCAGCGTCCGGGACAGCAGCACCGGGGAGCTGTTTTTT. Protein product: CASSVRDSSTGELFF.

CDR3 nucleotide sequence: TGTGCCAGCAGCTTTGTGAGGGAGAACACTGAAGCTTTCTTT. Its protein is CASSFVRENTEAFF. The gene calls are TRBV13 and TRBJ1-1; no firm D call. The CDR3 consists of 14 residues. V dropped 3 bases and J dropped 1 base, with 9 bases sitting between them. Germline lookup yields CDR1 PRHDT and CDR2 FYEKMQ (reference sequence).